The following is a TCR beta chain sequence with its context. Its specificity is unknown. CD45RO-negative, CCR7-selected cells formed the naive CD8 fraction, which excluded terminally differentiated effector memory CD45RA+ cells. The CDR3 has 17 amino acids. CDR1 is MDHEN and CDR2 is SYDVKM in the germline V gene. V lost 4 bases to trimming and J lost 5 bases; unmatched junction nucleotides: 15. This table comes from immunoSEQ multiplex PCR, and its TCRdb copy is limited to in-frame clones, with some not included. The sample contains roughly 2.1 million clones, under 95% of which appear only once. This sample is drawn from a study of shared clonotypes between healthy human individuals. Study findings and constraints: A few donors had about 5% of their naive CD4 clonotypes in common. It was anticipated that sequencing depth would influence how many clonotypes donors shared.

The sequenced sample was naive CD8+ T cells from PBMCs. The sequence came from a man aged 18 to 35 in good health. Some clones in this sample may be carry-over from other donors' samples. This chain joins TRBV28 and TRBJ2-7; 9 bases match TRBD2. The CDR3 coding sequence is TGTGCCAGCAGTTCCATTCTCCTTAGCGGGAGTATCCACGAGCAGTACTTC. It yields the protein CASSSILLSGSIHEQYF. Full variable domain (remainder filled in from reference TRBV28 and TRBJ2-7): DVKVTQSSRYLVKRTGEKVFLECVQDMDHENMFWYRQDPGLGLRLIYFSYDVKMKEKGDIPEGYSVSREKKERFSLILESASTNQTSMYLCASSSILLSGSIHEQYFGPGTRLTVT.